The source of this TCR beta chain is a study of blood T cell repertoires in COVID-19. Germline V gives CDR1 SGHKS, CDR2 YYEKEE (reference sequence). V lost 4 bases and J lost 4; bases outside the gene matches: 11. The CDR3 has 17 amino acids. Profiled with immunoSEQ multiplex PCR; TCRdb holds only in-frame clones, not every one. The table lists 350,000 to 500,000 clones, about 88% of them singletons. The chain links TRBV5-5 to TRBJ1-6; 7 bases fit TRBD1. Material for sequencing was PBMCs or T cells enriched from blood (not recorded which). This TCR was sampled from a woman aged 18-29 years who had been exposed to COVID-19. CDR3 protein: CASSPDGQVLYNSPLHF. The CDR3 DNA sequence: TGTGCCAGCAGCCCGGATGGACAGGTTCTGTATAATTCACCCCTCCACTTT.